Listed below are T cell receptor beta chains from one sample, sequenced in a study of CD8+CD57+ T cells in acquired aplastic anemia. TCRdb re-analysed the reads in MiXCR, keeping a single row per CDR3 protein. The sample has under 200,000 distinct CDR3 sequences; 48% are singletons. Sequencing was performed on sorted CD4+, CD8+, or CD8+CD57+ T cells (not recorded which) from PBMCs. The receptors shown here come from a human donor with aplastic anemia. The CDR3 runs from the conserved cysteine through the conserved F or W. Each record gives: V gene, J gene, clone size, D gene, CDR3 length, CDR3 protein, CDR3 DNA. A D gene is named only where the DNA matches it firmly. A clone size is listed for some rows: how often the clone was seen (once, few, many), or a class if it is expanded.

v_call: TRBV4-3
j_call: TRBJ2-3
clone_size: -
d_call: -
cdr3_length: 16
cdr3_aa: CASSQGATVVGGAQYF
cdr3_nt: TGCGCCAGCAGCCAAGGAGCCACCGTAGTTGGGGGTGCGCAGTATTTT

v_call: TRBV5-1
j_call: TRBJ2-7
clone_size: many
d_call: -
cdr3_length: 13
cdr3_aa: CASSPLLVGEQYF
cdr3_nt: TGCGCCAGCAGTCCCTTGTTAGTGGGCGAGCAGTACTTC

v_call: TRBV7-9
j_call: TRBJ2-1
clone_size: -
d_call: TRBD2
cdr3_length: 15
cdr3_aa: CASSDGEGMYNEQFF
cdr3_nt: TGTGCCAGCAGCGATGGGGAGGGAATGTACAATGAGCAGTTCTTC

v_call: TRBV2
j_call: TRBJ2-5
clone_size: -
d_call: -
cdr3_length: 14
cdr3_aa: CASRKQDGNQPQYF
cdr3_nt: TGTGCCAGCAGGAAACAGGATGGCAATCAGCCCCAGTACTTC

v_call: TRBV19
j_call: TRBJ1-1
clone_size: -
d_call: -
cdr3_length: 14
cdr3_aa: CASSIAGGGTEAFF
cdr3_nt: TGTGCCAGTAGTATAGCCGGGGGGGGCACTGAAGCTTTCTTT

v_call: TRBV10-3
j_call: TRBJ1-2
clone_size: few
d_call: -
cdr3_length: 14
cdr3_aa: CAISESRRLNGYTF
cdr3_nt: TGTGCCATCAGTGAGTCGCGAAGGCTAAATGGCTACACCTTC

v_call: TRBV4-1
j_call: TRBJ2-6
clone_size: many
d_call: TRBD1
cdr3_length: 17
cdr3_aa: CASSQRQGASGANVLTF
cdr3_nt: TGCGCCAGCAGCCAAAGACAGGGGGCCTCTGGGGCCAACGTCCTGACTTTC

v_call: TRBV19
j_call: TRBJ2-3
clone_size: -
d_call: -
cdr3_length: 16
cdr3_aa: CASSGLDGRSTDTQYF
cdr3_nt: TGTGCCAGTAGTGGTTTAGACGGGCGATCCACAGATACGCAGTATTTT

v_call: TRBV18
j_call: TRBJ1-5
clone_size: -
d_call: -
cdr3_length: 15
cdr3_aa: CASSPAVNSNQPQHF
cdr3_nt: TGTGCCAGCTCACCGGCTGTTAATAGCAATCAGCCCCAGCATTTT

v_call: TRBV11-1
j_call: TRBJ2-7
clone_size: many
d_call: -
cdr3_length: 13
cdr3_aa: CASTQRTLNEQYF
cdr3_nt: TGTGCCAGCACACAAAGGACACTCAACGAGCAGTACTTC

v_call: TRBV12-3/TRBV12-4
j_call: TRBJ2-1
clone_size: -
d_call: -
cdr3_length: 12
cdr3_aa: CASTRGAGEQFF
cdr3_nt: TGTGCCAGCACTCGGGGGGCGGGCGAGCAGTTCTTC

v_call: TRBV7-2
j_call: TRBJ2-7
clone_size: many
d_call: -
cdr3_length: 11
cdr3_aa: CASSSLYEQYF
cdr3_nt: TGTGCCAGCAGCTCCCTTTACGAGCAGTACTTC

v_call: TRBV24-1
j_call: TRBJ2-3
clone_size: many
d_call: -
cdr3_length: 13
cdr3_aa: CATSDLLPDTQYF
cdr3_nt: TGTGCCACCAGTGATTTGCTACCGGATACGCAGTATTTT

v_call: TRBV6-1
j_call: TRBJ1-1
clone_size: many
d_call: -
cdr3_length: 13
cdr3_aa: CASTAAVNTEAFF
cdr3_nt: TGTGCCAGCACGGCGGCGGTGAACACTGAAGCTTTCTTT

v_call: TRBV5-6
j_call: TRBJ1-6
clone_size: many
d_call: -
cdr3_length: 16
cdr3_aa: CASSSVASAGRSPLHF
cdr3_nt: TGTGCCAGCAGCTCCGTAGCCTCGGCAGGGCGCTCACCCCTCCACTTT

v_call: TRBV25-1
j_call: TRBJ1-5
clone_size: -
d_call: -
cdr3_length: 16
cdr3_aa: CARSRRVEGSNQPQHF
cdr3_nt: TGTGCCAGGAGCCGAAGGGTGGAGGGGAGCAATCAGCCCCAGCATTTT

v_call: TRBV7-9
j_call: TRBJ2-5
clone_size: -
d_call: -
cdr3_length: 11
cdr3_aa: CASTDEETQYF
cdr3_nt: TGTGCCAGCACCGACGAAGAGACCCAGTACTTC

v_call: TRBV5-1
j_call: TRBJ2-3
clone_size: -
d_call: -
cdr3_length: 13
cdr3_aa: CASSLMSTDTQYF
cdr3_nt: TGCGCCAGCAGCTTGATGAGCACAGATACGCAGTATTTT

v_call: TRBV10-3
j_call: TRBJ1-5
clone_size: many
d_call: -
cdr3_length: 13
cdr3_aa: CAISDLGNQPQHF
cdr3_nt: TGTGCCATCAGTGACCTAGGCAATCAGCCCCAGCATTTT

v_call: TRBV10-3
j_call: TRBJ2-7
clone_size: -
d_call: TRBD2
cdr3_length: 15
cdr3_aa: CAISESSGRAGEQYF
cdr3_nt: TGTGCCATCAGTGAGTCTAGCGGGAGGGCGGGTGAGCAGTACTTC

v_call: TRBV5-4
j_call: TRBJ2-7
clone_size: -
d_call: -
cdr3_length: 16
cdr3_aa: CASSLEVGRGPYEQYF
cdr3_nt: TGTGCCAGCAGCTTGGAGGTCGGGAGGGGGCCCTACGAGCAGTACTTC

v_call: TRBV15
j_call: TRBJ2-1
clone_size: -
d_call: -
cdr3_length: 15
cdr3_aa: CATSLSGFTYNEQSF
cdr3_nt: TGTGCCACCAGCCTCTCGGGGTTTACCTACAATGAGCAGTCCTTC

v_call: TRBV20-1
j_call: TRBJ2-3
clone_size: -
d_call: -
cdr3_length: 16
cdr3_aa: CSARDRRAGMTDTQYF
cdr3_nt: TGCAGTGCTAGAGATCGGAGGGCCGGCATGACAGATACGCAGTATTTT

v_call: TRBV10-3
j_call: TRBJ1-2
clone_size: few
d_call: TRBD1
cdr3_length: 14
cdr3_aa: CAITRTGANYGYTF
cdr3_nt: TGTGCCATCACTAGGACAGGGGCTAACTATGGCTACACCTTC

v_call: TRBV29-1
j_call: TRBJ2-2
clone_size: many
d_call: TRBD1
cdr3_length: 14
cdr3_aa: CSARDSTNTGELFF
cdr3_nt: TGCAGCGCTCGGGACAGCACGAACACCGGGGAGCTGTTTTTT

v_call: TRBV7-2
j_call: TRBJ2-1
clone_size: many
d_call: -
cdr3_length: 14
cdr3_aa: CASSSPSGRNEQFF
cdr3_nt: TGTGCCAGCAGCTCCCCCTCGGGCCGCAATGAGCAGTTCTTC

v_call: TRBV7-6
j_call: TRBJ2-7
clone_size: -
d_call: -
cdr3_length: 15
cdr3_aa: CASSLDAGPVYEQYF
cdr3_nt: TGTGCCAGCAGCTTAGACGCGGGGCCGGTCTACGAGCAGTACTTC

v_call: TRBV6-1
j_call: TRBJ2-5
clone_size: -
d_call: -
cdr3_length: 13
cdr3_aa: CASSEGGEETQYF
cdr3_nt: TGTGCCAGCAGTGAAGGGGGGGAGGAGACCCAGTACTTC

v_call: TRBV2
j_call: TRBJ2-7
clone_size: once
d_call: TRBD2
cdr3_length: 13
cdr3_aa: CASFGGAVGKQYF
cdr3_nt: TGTGCCAGCTTCGGGGGGGCAGTGGGGAAGCAGTACTTC

v_call: TRBV10-3
j_call: TRBJ1-6
clone_size: -
d_call: TRBD1
cdr3_length: 13
cdr3_aa: CAITGDRVTPLHF
cdr3_nt: TGTGCCATTACTGGGGACAGGGTAACACCCCTCCACTTT

v_call: TRBV19
j_call: TRBJ1-1
clone_size: -
d_call: TRBD1
cdr3_length: 14
cdr3_aa: CASSKTGVTTEAFF
cdr3_nt: TGTGCCAGTAGTAAGACAGGGGTGACAACTGAAGCTTTCTTT

v_call: TRBV20-1
j_call: TRBJ2-4
clone_size: few
d_call: TRBD1
cdr3_length: 18
cdr3_aa: CSANAGRAATGGQNTQYF
cdr3_nt: TGCAGTGCTAATGCCGGCCGGGCAGCAACAGGGGGACAAAACACTCAGTACTTC

v_call: TRBV5-5
j_call: TRBJ1-2
clone_size: few
d_call: -
cdr3_length: 13
cdr3_aa: CASTVGGSEGYTF
cdr3_nt: TGTGCCAGCACCGTCGGGGGATCTGAAGGCTACACCTTC

v_call: TRBV7-2
j_call: TRBJ1-2
clone_size: -
d_call: -
cdr3_length: 15
cdr3_aa: CASSTHRVRDYGYTF
cdr3_nt: TGTGCCAGCAGTACTCACAGGGTACGGGACTATGGCTACACCTTC

v_call: TRBV19
j_call: TRBJ1-6
clone_size: -
d_call: TRBD1
cdr3_length: 15
cdr3_aa: CASSIGDRGNSPLHF
cdr3_nt: TGTGCCAGTAGTATAGGGGACAGGGGCAATTCACCCCTCCACTTT

v_call: TRBV19
j_call: TRBJ1-1
clone_size: many
d_call: TRBD1
cdr3_length: 15
cdr3_aa: CASMARDRGDTEAFF
cdr3_nt: TGTGCCAGTATGGCCCGGGACAGGGGCGACACTGAAGCTTTCTTT

v_call: TRBV19
j_call: TRBJ2-7
clone_size: many
d_call: -
cdr3_length: 12
cdr3_aa: CASSGGIYEQYF
cdr3_nt: TGTGCCAGTAGCGGAGGCATCTACGAGCAGTACTTC